This TCR beta chain comes out of a study of T cell repertoires in cytomegalovirus infection. Study-wide context: Public TCR beta signatures indicated both CMV infection and matching HLA type. General observations from the study: Based on cumulative public TCR beta family frequency, carriers of CMV plus the relevant HLA were identified.

This clonotype was seen a handful of times. No antigen is known for it. The CDR3 has 14 amino acids. Germline CDR1 and CDR2: MNHNY and SVGAGI (reference sequence). V was trimmed by 7 bases and J by 5 bases, leaving 12 bases between them. TCRdb recomputed calls from the reads with MiXCR, one row per CDR3 protein. The sample records approximately 170,000 distinct CDR3 sequences, under 20% being singletons. The V call is TRBV6-6, the J call TRBJ1-6, with D possibly TRBD1 on 6 matching bases. The origin of this receptor is a human donor in good health (CMV status not recorded). Some clones in this sample may be carry-over from other donors' samples. Sequences were obtained from CD8+ T cells from PBMCs. The CDR3 DNA reads TGTGCCAGCAACCCGACAGGAAATAATTCACCCCTCCACTTT. Translating it yields CASNPTGNNSPLHF.